The 22 T cell receptor beta chains listed next were all sequenced from one sample in a study of long-term antiretroviral therapy in people with HIV. Samples were assayed with immunoSEQ v3.0 at survey level. TCRdb's copy holds only in-frame clones and misses some; the assay was immunoSEQ multiplex PCR. The sample lists about 30,000 clones; 90% to 95% were seen once. The material sequenced was unsorted PBMCs, taken 6 to 6.5 years after starting antiretroviral therapy. These receptors were taken from a man aged 30-40 years with HIV.

This chain joins TRBV5-1 and TRBJ2-1; 14 positions agree with TRBD2. Looked up from germline, CDR1 is SGHRS and CDR2 is YFSETQ. The CDR3 contains 17 residues. V lost 3 bases to trimming and J lost 7 bases; unmatched junction nucleotides: 9. The CDR3 bases are TGCGCCAGCAGCTCGGCCCTGACTAGCGGGGGGGCAAATGAGCAGTTCTTC. Translation: CASSSALTSGGANEQFF.

This clone has only one observation. The chain uses TRBV13 and TRBJ2-2; the D is unclear. The CDR3 is 14 residues long. V was shortened by 0 bases and J by 6 bases, with 8 bases between the two germline ends. The germline V gene encodes CDR1 PRHDT and CDR2 FYEKMQ (reference sequence). The CDR3: CASSLGGEAGELFF. The CDR3 DNA reads as TGTGCCAGCAGCTTAGGTGGCGAGGCCGGGGAGCTGTTTTTT.

The chain is built from TRBV6-5 and TRBJ2-3; a possible D gene is TRBD2 (7 bases). V shed 2 bases and J shed 0 bases, with 12 bases lying between them. The germline CDR1 and CDR2 sequences are MNHEY and SVGAGI. This CDR3 comprises 16 residues. CDR3 protein: CASSYGRGPSTDTQYF. For the CDR3, the DNA is TGTGCCAGCAGTTACGGGCGGGGGCCGAGCACAGATACGCAGTATTTT.

The chain couples TRBV6-5 to TRBJ1-5, with D hard to call. This CDR3 region has 13 residues. Trimming removed 4 bases from V and 4 bases from J, with 8 bases in between. Germline CDR1 MNHEY, CDR2 SVGAGI. This CDR3 is CASSSSKNQPQHF. Written as DNA, the CDR3 is TGTGCCAGCAGTTCCAGCAAGAATCAGCCCCAGCATTTT.

V gene TRBV9 combines with J gene TRBJ1-6, with D maybe TRBD1 (5 bases). Germline-derived CDR1 and CDR2 are SGDLS and YYNGEE. Trimming left V 4 bases short and J 7 bases short, with 12 bases between. The CDR3 extends over 14 amino acids. CDR3 sequence reads: CASSNRDGNSPLHF. As DNA, the CDR3 is TGTGCCAGCAGCAACCGGGACGGCAATTCACCCCTCCACTTT.

V usage is TRBV4-3 and J usage is TRBJ2-3; the match to TRBD2 covers 14 bases. J was trimmed by 4 bases and V by 0 bases; bases with no gene match: 12. Germline assignment: CDR1 LGHNA and CDR2 YSLEER. The CDR3 sequence is 20 residues long. The DNA of the CDR3 is TGCGCCAGCAGCCAAGAGCCGACTAGCGGGAGGGCCAAGTATGCAGATACGCAGTATTTT. This sequence encodes CASSQEPTSGRAKYADTQYF.

The genes are TRBV28 and TRBJ1-5, with D possibly being TRBD1 (5 bases). Trimming shortened V by 1 base and J by 8 bases, and 24 bases separated the two germline ends. This CDR3 spans 18 amino acids. Germline V lookup: CDR1 MDHEN, CDR2 SYDVKM. In DNA form, the CDR3 reads TGTGCCAGCAGTTTATACAACTTGGGAGGGGTTTCCTGGAAGCCCCAGCATTTT. Its translation is CASSLYNLGGVSWKPQHF.

This clone was observed a handful of times. This chain links TRBV6-5 with TRBJ2-7, with D uncertain. CDR3 length equals 15 residues. With 3 bases removed from V and 2 bases from J, the gap between germline ends came to 14 bases. The germline gives CDR1 MNHEY, CDR2 SVGAGI. The chain's CDR3 is CASSYTPSTAYEQYF. The CDR3 nucleotides are TGTGCCAGCAGTTATACGCCGTCGACCGCCTACGAGCAGTACTTC.

The chain joins TRBV19 to TRBJ1-2, with TRBD1 identical over 8 bases. Per germline, CDR1 LNHDA and CDR2 SQIVND (reference sequence). The CDR3 totals 17 residues. Trimming removed 3 bases from V and 3 bases from J; junction bases left unmatched: 12. CDR3 in DNA: TGTGCCAGTAGTATGACTACAGGGGGAAGAGGGGACTATGGCTACACCTTC. Amino acids: CASSMTTGGRGDYGYTF.

As regards this clone: Other nucleotide sequences from this sample produce the same CDR3. This chain uses TRBV6-5 with TRBJ1-3; a weak D match, TRBD1 (6 bases). Germline CDR1 is MNHEY and CDR2 is SVGAGI. Deletions cut 4 bases from V and 3 bases from J, with 16 bases between. The CDR3 has 16 residues. Written as DNA, the CDR3 is TGTGCCAGCAGTTTTGGACAGCCTCGGTTTGGAAACACCATATATTTT. Amino acid sequence: CASSFGQPRFGNTIYF.

This clone was detected once. The V call is TRBV29-1, the J call TRBJ2-3; 7 bases are shared with TRBD1. Germline values: CDR1 SQVTM, CDR2 ANQGSEA. The V segment lost 6 bases and the J segment 2 bases; nucleotides outside the gene matches: 5. The CDR3 runs to 13 residues. CDR3 protein: CSVDRAYTDTQYF. The CDR3 coding sequence is TGCAGCGTAGACAGGGCCTACACAGATACGCAGTATTTT.

The V and J genes are TRBV19 and TRBJ2-7, with D perhaps matching TRBD1 (6 bases). CDR1 LNHDA and CDR2 SQIVND come from the germline V gene (reference sequence). This CDR3 is built from 14 residues. Trimming took 1 base from V and 0 from J, leaving 7 bases between them. The CDR3 region is CASSIAGASYEQYF. The CDR3 DNA reads TGTGCCAGTAGTATAGCAGGGGCCTCCTACGAGCAGTACTTC.

The chain employs TRBV7-3 and TRBJ2-1, with TRBD2 matching over 8 bases. V trimming: 2 bases; J trimming: 3 bases; junction bases outside the gene matches: 6. This CDR3 has 16 amino acids. CDR1 is SGHTA and CDR2 is FQGTGA in the germline V gene. The chain's CDR3 is CASSLSPLAGYNEQFF. The CDR3 region has the DNA TGTGCCAGCAGCTTATCCCCCCTAGCGGGCTACAATGAGCAGTTCTTC.

The chain recombines TRBV11-2 with TRBJ2-7, with 8 bases aligning to TRBD2. Germline V CDR1 and CDR2: SGHAT, FQNNGV. V was clipped by 2 bases and J by 3 bases; unmatched bases: 6. This CDR3 has 15 residues. The DNA of the CDR3 is TGTGCCAGCAGCTTACTAGCGGGCGTGATCTACGAGCAGTACTTC. This codes for CASSLLAGVIYEQYF.

The chain links TRBV20-1 to TRBJ1-2; D remains ambiguous. The CDR3 has 11 residues. In germline, CDR1 is DFQATT, CDR2 SNEGSKA (reference sequence). V was trimmed by 4 bases and J by 7 bases, leaving 10 bases between them. CDR3 sequence: CSATDRGGYTF. The DNA for the CDR3 is TGCAGTGCTACAGACCGGGGTGGCTACACCTTC.

The chain couples TRBV27 to TRBJ2-1, with 8 bases that match TRBD2. The CDR3 has 18 amino acids. CDR1 and CDR2 from the germline V gene are MNHEY and SMNVEV (reference sequence). The J segment lost 7 bases and the V segment lost 2 bases, leaving 16 bases of the junction unmatched. In DNA, the CDR3 is TGTGCCAGCAGTTTACTCTCTTCCAGAGCGGGAGTTATAAATGAGCAGTTCTTC. Its protein product is CASSLLSSRAGVINEQFF.

The chain combines TRBV18 with TRBJ1-3; TRBD1 is a possible D gene (5 bases). This CDR3 is built from 16 residues. Germline loops: CDR1 KGHSH, CDR2 LQKENI. Trimming pared 2 bases from V and 2 bases from J, leaving 13 bases between. The CDR3 region is CASSPRGEVTGNTIYF. CDR3 DNA sequence: TGTGCCAGCTCACCAAGGGGCGAGGTAACTGGAAACACCATATATTTT.

Only a few counts were recorded for this clone. The J gene is TRBJ2-7, the V gene TRBV2; D unresolved. Trimming removed 1 base from V and 3 bases from J, with 4 bases in between. Per germline, CDR1 SNHLY and CDR2 FYNNEI. The CDR3 has 12 residues. The DNA for the CDR3 is TGTGCCAGCAGTGAAGGCAACTACGAGCAGTACTTC. Translating it yields CASSEGNYEQYF.

The rearrangement links TRBV6-1 to TRBJ1-1; D call uncertain. The CDR3 length is 11 residues. Trimming took 7 bases from V and 1 from J, leaving 4 bases between them. Looked up from germline, CDR1 is MNHNS and CDR2 is SASEGT. CDR3 amino acids: CASTSNTEAFF. CDR3 coding DNA: TGTGCCAGCACGTCGAACACTGAAGCTTTCTTT.

This chain connects TRBV20-1 to TRBJ2-7; D is undetermined. CDR3 size: 11 residues. Germline values: CDR1 DFQATT, CDR2 SNEGSKA (reference sequence). Trimming removed 0 bases at V and 4 bases at J, with 4 bases between. The CDR3 here is CSARELYEQYF. The CDR3 DNA is TGCAGTGCTAGAGAACTTTACGAGCAGTACTTC.

The V call is TRBV4-1, the J call TRBJ2-7; either TRBD1 or TRBD2 may fit D (6 bases each). The CDR3 covers 17 residues. Germline V gene sequence: CDR1 MGHRA, CDR2 YSYEKL. The ends were cut back, 4 bases at V and 5 bases at J, with 24 bases in the middle. Here the CDR3 DNA reads TGCGCCAGCAGCCCCATCGGGGGCCTCAGGTCGACCGACGAGCAGTACTTC. Its protein is CASSPIGGLRSTDEQYF.

The rearrangement uses TRBV10-3 and TRBJ1-2; D not certain. Germline loops: CDR1 ENHRY, CDR2 SYGVKD. The ends were cut back, 6 bases at V and 6 bases at J, with 14 bases in the middle. CDR3 size: 13 residues. This chain's CDR3 is CAIRSVQIDGYTF. The CDR3 DNA reads TGTGCCATCAGATCCGTCCAGATAGATGGCTACACCTTC.